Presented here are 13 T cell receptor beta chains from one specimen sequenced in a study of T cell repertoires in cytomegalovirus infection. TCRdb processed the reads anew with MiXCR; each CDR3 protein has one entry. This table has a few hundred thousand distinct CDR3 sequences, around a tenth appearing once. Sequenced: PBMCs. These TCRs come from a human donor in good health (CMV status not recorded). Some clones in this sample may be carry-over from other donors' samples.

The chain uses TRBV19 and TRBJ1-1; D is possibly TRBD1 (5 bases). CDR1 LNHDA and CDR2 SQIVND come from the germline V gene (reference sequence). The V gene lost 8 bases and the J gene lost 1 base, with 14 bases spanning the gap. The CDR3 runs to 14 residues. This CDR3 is CASFSGRPNTEAFF. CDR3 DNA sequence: TGTGCCAGTTTCTCGGGGCGACCGAACACTGAAGCTTTCTTT.

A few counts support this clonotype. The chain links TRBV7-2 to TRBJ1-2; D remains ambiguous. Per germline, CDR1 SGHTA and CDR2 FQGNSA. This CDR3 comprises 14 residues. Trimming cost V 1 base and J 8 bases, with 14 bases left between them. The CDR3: CASSLGIGGVGYTF. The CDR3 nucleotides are TGTGCCAGCAGCTTAGGTATAGGTGGGGTCGGCTACACCTTC.

CDR3 sequence reads: CSARDPFYGGSNEQFF. Here the CDR3 DNA reads TGCAGTGCTAGAGATCCCTTCTATGGGGGATCCAATGAGCAGTTCTTC. The gene calls are TRBV20-1 and TRBJ2-1; D tentatively reads TRBD1 or TRBD2 (5 bases each). The CDR3 length is 16 residues. Germline CDR1 DFQATT, CDR2 SNEGSKA (reference sequence). The V and J ends lost 0 bases and 6 bases respectively, with 18 bases between them.

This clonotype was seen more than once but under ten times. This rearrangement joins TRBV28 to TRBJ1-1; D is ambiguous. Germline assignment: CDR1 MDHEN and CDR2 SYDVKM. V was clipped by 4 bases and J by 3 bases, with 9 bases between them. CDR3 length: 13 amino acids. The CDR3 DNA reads TGTGCCAGCAGTTCATTCCCCCACACTGAAGCTTTCTTT. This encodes CASSSFPHTEAFF.

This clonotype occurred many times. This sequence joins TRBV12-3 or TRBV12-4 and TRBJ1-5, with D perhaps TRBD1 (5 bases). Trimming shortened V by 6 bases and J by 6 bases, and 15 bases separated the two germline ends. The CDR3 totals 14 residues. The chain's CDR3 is CASSPSPGLQPQHF. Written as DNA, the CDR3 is TGTGCCAGCAGCCCCAGCCCAGGGCTTCAGCCCCAGCATTTT.

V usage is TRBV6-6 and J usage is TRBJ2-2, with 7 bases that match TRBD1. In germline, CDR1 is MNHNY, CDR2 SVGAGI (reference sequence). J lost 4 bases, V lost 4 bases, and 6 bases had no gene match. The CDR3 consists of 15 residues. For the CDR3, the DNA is TGTGCCAGCAGTTTACGACAGGGTAGCACCGGGGAGCTGTTTTTT. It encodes CASSLRQGSTGELFF.

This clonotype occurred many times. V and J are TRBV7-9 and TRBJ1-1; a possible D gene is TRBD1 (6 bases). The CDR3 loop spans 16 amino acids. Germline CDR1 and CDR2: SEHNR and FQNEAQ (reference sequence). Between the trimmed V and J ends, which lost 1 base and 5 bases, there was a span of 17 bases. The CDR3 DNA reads TGTGCCAGCAGCTTAGACAGGGTTGAGGTGTGGACTGAAGCTTTCTTT. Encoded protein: CASSLDRVEVWTEAFF.

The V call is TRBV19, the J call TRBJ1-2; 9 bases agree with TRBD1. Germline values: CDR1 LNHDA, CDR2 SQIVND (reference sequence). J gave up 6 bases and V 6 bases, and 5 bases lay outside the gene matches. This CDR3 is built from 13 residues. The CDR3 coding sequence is TGTGCCAGTAGGACCACAGGGGGCGATGGCTACACCTTC. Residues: CASRTTGGDGYTF.

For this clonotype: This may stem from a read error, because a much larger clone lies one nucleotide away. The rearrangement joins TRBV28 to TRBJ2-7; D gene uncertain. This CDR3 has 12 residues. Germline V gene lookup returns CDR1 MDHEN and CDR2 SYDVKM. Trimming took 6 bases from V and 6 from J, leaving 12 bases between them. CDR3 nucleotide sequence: TGTGCCAGCAGCCGGAATGAAGGCGAGCAGTACTTC. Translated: CASSRNEGEQYF.

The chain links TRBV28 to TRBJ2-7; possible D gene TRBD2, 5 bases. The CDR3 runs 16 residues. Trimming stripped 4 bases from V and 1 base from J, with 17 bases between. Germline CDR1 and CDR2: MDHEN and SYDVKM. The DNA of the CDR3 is TGTGCCAGCAGTTCGATACTCCCGGGGTCGTCCTACGAGCAGTACTTC. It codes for CASSSILPGSSYEQYF.

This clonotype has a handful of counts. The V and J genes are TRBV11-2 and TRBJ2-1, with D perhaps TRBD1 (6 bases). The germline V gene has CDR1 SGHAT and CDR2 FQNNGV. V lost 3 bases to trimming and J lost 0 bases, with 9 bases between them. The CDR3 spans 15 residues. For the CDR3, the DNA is TGTGCCAGCAGCTTGGACAGAGACTCCTACAATGAGCAGTTCTTC. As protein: CASSLDRDSYNEQFF.

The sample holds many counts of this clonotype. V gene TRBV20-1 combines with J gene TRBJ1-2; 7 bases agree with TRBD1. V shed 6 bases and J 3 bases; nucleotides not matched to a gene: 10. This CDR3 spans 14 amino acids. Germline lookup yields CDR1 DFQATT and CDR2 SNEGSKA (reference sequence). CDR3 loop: CSALGQTDDYGYTF. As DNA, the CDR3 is TGCAGTGCGTTGGGACAGACAGACGACTATGGCTACACCTTC.

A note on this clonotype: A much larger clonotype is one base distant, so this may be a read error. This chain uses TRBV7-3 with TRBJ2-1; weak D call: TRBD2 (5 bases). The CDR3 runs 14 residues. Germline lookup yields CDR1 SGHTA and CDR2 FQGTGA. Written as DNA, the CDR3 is TGTGCCAGCAGTCCTCTCCTCGGAGGCGATGAGCAGTTGTTC. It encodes CASSPLLGGDEQLF.